This note documents a single T cell receptor beta chain sequence. Germline-derived CDR1 and CDR2 are KGHSH and LQKENI. The J segment lost 1 base and the V segment lost 8 bases, leaving 4 bases of the junction unmatched. The CDR3 consists of 13 residues. These data are taken from a study of Ad26.COV2.S vaccination and SARS-CoV-2 variants. Libraries were prepared by immunoSEQ multiplex PCR; TCRdb keeps only in-frame clonotypes and omits some of them. Counted here are 250,000 or so clones, roughly 89% occurring once; the ten biggest clones make up roughly 3%. Treatment denoted: around 19 received Ad26.COV2.S at low or high dose, single or two shots; about 5 received placebo; per-sample allocation not given. On day 63 after the first injection, vaccine and placebo recipients gave samples. An adult donor aged 18-55 years was enrolled in Boston.

This TCR was sampled from a person aged 18-65 years who received the Ad26.COV2.S COVID-19 vaccine or a placebo. The chain carries TRBV18 and TRBJ1-1, with 7 bases aligning to TRBD1. Sequencing was performed on peripheral blood, taken in a trial of Ad26.COV2.S vaccine versus placebo. CDR3 coding DNA: TGTGCCAGCGCTGACAGGGCGAACACTGAAGCTTTCTTT. Its translation is CASADRANTEAFF.